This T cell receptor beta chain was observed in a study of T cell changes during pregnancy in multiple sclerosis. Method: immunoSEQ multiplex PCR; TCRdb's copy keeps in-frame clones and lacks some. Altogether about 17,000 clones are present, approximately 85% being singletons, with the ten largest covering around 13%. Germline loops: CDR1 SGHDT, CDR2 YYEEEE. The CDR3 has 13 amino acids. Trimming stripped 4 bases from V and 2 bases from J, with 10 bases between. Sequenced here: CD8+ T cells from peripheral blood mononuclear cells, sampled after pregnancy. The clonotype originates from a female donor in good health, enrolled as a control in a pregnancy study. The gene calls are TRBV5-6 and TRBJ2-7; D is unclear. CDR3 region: CASSPAGAYEQYF. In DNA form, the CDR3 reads TGTGCCAGCAGCCCCGCTGGAGCCTACGAGCAGTACTTC.